This T cell receptor (beta chain) stems from a study of monozygotic twins with inflammatory bowel disease. With regard to this clonotype: Its antigen is undetermined.

Each CDR3 protein gets one entry in TCRdb, which reprocessed the 5' RACE reads and gives no DNA. The sample includes 210,000 or so distinct CDR3 sequences. Whole-study findings and limits: Among IBD patients, TCRbeta diversity (inverse Simpson) was lower than in healthy co-twins.

The receptor comes from a human donor with ulcerative colitis or Crohn's disease, or a healthy co-twin of an affected twin (not recorded which). The sample consisted of blood.

The CDR3 loop reads CSVEVKGSYYGYTF. The chain couples TRBV29-1 to TRBJ1-2. Germline CDR1 and CDR2: SQVTM and ANQGSEA. This CDR3 comprises 14 residues.